This T cell receptor (beta chain) was found in a study of Graves' ophthalmopathy and Graves' hyperthyroidism. This clonotype was seen ten or more times. This CDR3 comprises 15 residues. Germline assignment: CDR1 MNHNS and CDR2 SASEGT. Trimming stripped 3 bases from V and 0 bases from J, with 8 bases between. CDR3 regions of TCR beta were amplified from RNA transcripts. The first round was an RT-PCR with HTBI primers, and the second round was a multiplex PCR. TCRdb redid the calling of the multiplex PCR reads with MiXCR, one entry per CDR3 protein. The profile shows about 370,000 distinct CDR3 sequences, about 15% of them singletons.

The rearrangement uses TRBV6-1 and TRBJ1-4, with unresolved D. This sequence originates from an adult woman with stable Graves' hyperthyroidism. The specimen sequenced was peripheral blood. The CDR3 spells CASSDWSSTNEKLFF. The DNA of the CDR3 is TGTGCCAGCAGTGACTGGTCTTCAACTAATGAAAAACTGTTTTTT.